These T cell receptor beta chains were read from a single sample in a study of cytomegalovirus exposure and HLA in healthy donors. Only in-frame clones appear in the TCRdb table, and some are missing; sequencing was by immunoSEQ multiplex PCR. Of 200,000 to 250,000 clones detected, around four fifths appear once; the ten largest clones hold around 1.7%. The sequencing input was PBMCs. The origin of the receptors is a man aged 50 to 59 in good health and CMV-seronegative. CDR3s include the opening cysteine and the closing phenylalanine or tryptophan. The D gene is left open where the match is weak.

CASSLEGGNSYEQYF	TGTGCCAGCAGTTTGGAGGGGGGGAACTCCTACGAGCAGTACTTC	-	TRBV7-6	TRBJ2-7
CASSLAPPTGMREKLFF	TGCGCCAGCAGCTTGGCTCCCCCGACGGGAATGAGGGAAAAACTGTTTTTT	-	TRBV5-1	TRBJ1-4
CASSEAGLIEAFF	TGTGCCAGCAGTGAAGCGGGACTGATTGAAGCTTTCTTT	-	TRBV2	TRBJ1-1
CASSLELAGEQYF	TGTGCCAGCAGCTTAGAACTAGCCGGCGAGCAGTACTTC	-	TRBV11-1	TRBJ2-7
CASSPGERGHNEQFF	TGTGCCAGCAGCCCCGGAGAGCGGGGCCACAATGAGCAGTTCTTC	TRBD2	TRBV7-9	TRBJ2-1
CASSVSGSLLSYEQYF	TGTGCCAGCAGCGTAAGTGGGAGTCTTCTTTCCTACGAGCAGTACTTC	-	TRBV9	TRBJ2-7
CASSSGGMNTEAFF	TGTGCCAGCAGCTCAGGGGGCATGAACACTGAAGCTTTCTTT	TRBD1	TRBV7-3	TRBJ1-1
CASSLAAGGPVDTQYF	TGCGCCAGCAGCTTGGCAGCGGGAGGGCCCGTGGATACGCAGTATTTT	TRBD2	TRBV5-1	TRBJ2-3
CASSGGLAAYNEQFF	TGTGCCAGCAGCGGTGGACTAGCGGCTTACAATGAGCAGTTCTTC	TRBD2	TRBV11-2	TRBJ2-1
CASSSDRGPYNEQFF	TGTGCCAGCAGCTCGGACAGGGGGCCCTACAATGAGCAGTTCTTC	TRBD1	TRBV6-5	TRBJ2-1
CASTFGLLTGDGYEKLFF	TGTGCCAGTACGTTCGGACTGCTGACAGGGGACGGATATGAAAAACTGTTTTTT	TRBD1	TRBV19	TRBJ1-4
CASSLSPTVDEQFF	TGTGCCAGCAGCTTATCCCCCACGGTAGATGAGCAGTTCTTC	-	TRBV7-2	TRBJ2-1
CASSSGGEPGEQYF	TGTGCCAGCAGCTCGGGTGGGGAGCCAGGCGAGCAGTACTTC	-	TRBV7-6	TRBJ2-7
CASRPTTGNGNTIYF	TGTGCCAGCAGGCCAACCACAGGGAATGGAAACACCATATATTTT	-	TRBV7-2	TRBJ1-3
CASSTSGQPNTEAFF	TGTGCCAGTAGTACTTCGGGACAGCCAAACACTGAAGCTTTCTTT	TRBD1	TRBV19	TRBJ1-1
CASSYDRSYEQYF	TGTGCCAGCAGTTACGACAGGTCCTACGAGCAGTACTTC	-	TRBV6-6	TRBJ2-7
CASSRDTNQPQHF	TGTGCCAGCAGCCGAGACACAAATCAGCCCCAGCATTTT	-	TRBV6-5	TRBJ1-5
CARLDRGTGELFF	TGTGCCAGGCTCGACAGGGGCACCGGGGAGCTGTTTTTT	TRBD1	TRBV6-1	TRBJ2-2
CASSPRPDRGSNTEAFF	TGTGCCAGCAGCCCCCGCCCGGACAGGGGCTCGAACACTGAAGCTTTCTTT	TRBD1	TRBV9	TRBJ1-1
CASSYNYEQYF	TGTGCCAGCAGCTATAACTACGAGCAGTACTTC	-	TRBV28	TRBJ2-7
CAAGGGHSNQPQHF	TGTGCCGCGGGCGGGGGGCACAGCAATCAGCCCCAGCATTTT	-	TRBV19	TRBJ1-5
CASSSGVGEAFF	TGTGCCAGCAGCTCAGGGGTCGGTGAAGCTTTCTTT	-	TRBV9	TRBJ1-1
CAISEGGSNTDTQYF	TGTGCCATCAGTGAGGGGGGGTCAAACACAGATACGCAGTATTTT	-	TRBV10-3	TRBJ2-3
CASRPTTTASGSSDTQYF	TGTGCCAGCAGACCAACGACTACAGCTAGCGGGTCCTCAGATACGCAGTATTTT	TRBD2	TRBV2	TRBJ2-3